Listed below are T cell receptor beta chains from one sample, sequenced in a study of T cell responses to AZD1222 COVID-19 vaccine. Only in-frame clones appear in the TCRdb table, and some are missing; sequencing was by immunoSEQ multiplex PCR. The sample consists of approximately 96,000 clones, about 86% of them appearing once. Here the sequenced sample was peripheral blood, taken 28 days after the second AZD1222 dose. The source of these receptors is an adult who received the AZD1222 COVID-19 vaccine. Each CDR3 is given with its conserved first and last residue. Each record gives: J gene, V gene, CDR3 protein.

TRBJ2-1	TRBV5-1	CASSLAPGEDNEQFF
TRBJ2-7	TRBV27	CASSPGTGPPKEQYF
TRBJ1-1	TRBV28	CAISEVLNTEAFF
TRBJ1-2	TRBV3-1/TRBV3-2	CASSQGRGVGGYTF
TRBJ1-6	TRBV15	CATSRDRREIFNSPLHF
TRBJ1-4	TRBV6-6	CASSYPAGGAASKLFF
TRBJ2-7	TRBV11-2	CASGAGTYEQYF
TRBJ1-6	TRBV11-2	CASRRPGGTGNSPLHF
TRBJ2-2	TRBV28	CASKGANTGELFF
TRBJ1-4	TRBV3-1/TRBV3-2	CASSQAVVATNEKLFF
TRBJ1-5	TRBV7-2	CASSSRTGTNQPQHF
TRBJ1-5	TRBV6-4	CASSIDRGQPQHF
TRBJ1-6	TRBV5-1	CASSGTGDSPLHF
TRBJ2-7	TRBV19	CASSIGRQFSEQYF
TRBJ2-5	TRBV7-3	CASSEQDSQETQYF
TRBJ2-3	TRBV12-3/TRBV12-4	CASSFVRDTQYF
TRBJ2-3	TRBV5-1	CASSTLGGQADTQYF
TRBJ2-2	TRBV7-9	CASSDSGGANTGELFF
TRBJ2-7	TRBV24-1	CATSDPSTEQYF
TRBJ2-7	TRBV5-1	CASSSGLSYEQYF
TRBJ2-1	TRBV11-2	CASSFSGGGYNEQFF
TRBJ1-6	TRBV5-6	CASSLRGQLNSPLHF
TRBJ1-4	TRBV6-5	CAGARDLNEKLFF
TRBJ2-4	TRBV6-5	CASSYSEGAGNIQYF
TRBJ2-7	TRBV6-5	CASSYSAGGNVEQYF
TRBJ2-2	TRBV29-1	CSVEGTGGELFF
TRBJ2-7	TRBV7-2	CASSLALGRSSYEQYF
TRBJ2-2	TRBV9	CPYRGQGAGELFF
TRBJ1-2	TRBV23-1	CASSQVPRRETSYGYTF